This T cell receptor beta chain was observed in a study of cytomegalovirus exposure and HLA in healthy donors. Primers included in the PCR were 60 Vbeta and 13 Jbeta primers. Profiled with immunoSEQ multiplex PCR; TCRdb holds only in-frame clones, not every one. The table lists about 170,000 clones, approximately 82% of them singletons. V was clipped by 0 bases and J by 10 bases; unmatched bases: 6. Looked up from germline, CDR1 is SGHDT and CDR2 is YYEEEE. This CDR3 is 14 amino acids long. The receptor comes from a male donor in good health and CMV-seronegative. Material for sequencing was PBMCs. V gene TRBV5-6 combines with J gene TRBJ2-1; 8 bases map to TRBD1. CDR3 protein: CASSLAGTGDEQFF. The DNA for the CDR3 is TGTGCCAGCAGCTTGGCCGGGACAGGCGACGAGCAGTTCTTC.